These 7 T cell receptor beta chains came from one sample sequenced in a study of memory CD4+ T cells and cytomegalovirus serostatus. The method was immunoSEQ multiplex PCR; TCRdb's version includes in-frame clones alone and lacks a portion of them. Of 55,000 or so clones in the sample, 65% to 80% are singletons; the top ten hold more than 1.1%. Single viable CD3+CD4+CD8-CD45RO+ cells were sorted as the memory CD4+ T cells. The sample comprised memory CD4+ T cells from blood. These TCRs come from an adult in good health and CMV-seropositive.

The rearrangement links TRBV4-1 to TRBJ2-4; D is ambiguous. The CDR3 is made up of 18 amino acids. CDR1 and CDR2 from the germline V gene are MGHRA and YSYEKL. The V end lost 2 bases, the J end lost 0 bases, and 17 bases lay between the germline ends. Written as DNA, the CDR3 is TGCGCCAGCAGCCAACAGGCGATCCTTGGAATAGCCAAAAACATTCAGTACTTC. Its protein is CASSQQAILGIAKNIQYF.

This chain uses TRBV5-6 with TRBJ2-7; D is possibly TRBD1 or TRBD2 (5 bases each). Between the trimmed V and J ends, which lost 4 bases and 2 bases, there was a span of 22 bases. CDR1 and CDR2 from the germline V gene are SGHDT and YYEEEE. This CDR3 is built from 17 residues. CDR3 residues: CASSQHGMGTAAYEQYF. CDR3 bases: TGTGCCAGCAGCCAGCACGGGATGGGGACCGCAGCCTACGAGCAGTACTTC.

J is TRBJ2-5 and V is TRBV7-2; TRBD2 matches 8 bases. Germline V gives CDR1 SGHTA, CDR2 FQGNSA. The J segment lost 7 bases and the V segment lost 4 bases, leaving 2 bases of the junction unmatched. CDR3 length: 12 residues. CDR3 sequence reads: CASSSRGGTQYF. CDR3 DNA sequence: TGTGCCAGCAGCTCACGGGGGGGGACCCAGTACTTC.

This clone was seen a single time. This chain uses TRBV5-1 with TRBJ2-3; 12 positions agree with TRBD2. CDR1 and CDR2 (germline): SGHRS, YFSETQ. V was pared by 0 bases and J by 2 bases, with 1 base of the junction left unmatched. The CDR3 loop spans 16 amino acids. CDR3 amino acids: CASSLGLAGDTDTQYF. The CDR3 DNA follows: TGCGCCAGCAGCTTGGGACTAGCGGGGGACACAGATACGCAGTATTTT.

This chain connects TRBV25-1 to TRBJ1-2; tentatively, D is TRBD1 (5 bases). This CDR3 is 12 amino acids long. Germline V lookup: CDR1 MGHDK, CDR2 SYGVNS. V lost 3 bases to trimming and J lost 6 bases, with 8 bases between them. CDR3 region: CASSDRADGYTF. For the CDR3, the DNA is TGTGCCAGCAGTGACAGGGCTGATGGCTACACCTTC.

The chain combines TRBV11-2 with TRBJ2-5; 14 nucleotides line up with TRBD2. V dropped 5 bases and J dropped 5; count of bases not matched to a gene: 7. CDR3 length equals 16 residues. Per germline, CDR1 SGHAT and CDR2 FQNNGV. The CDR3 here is CASSGRLAGGRETQYF. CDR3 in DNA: TGTGCCAGCAGCGGGCGACTAGCGGGGGGGCGGGAGACCCAGTACTTC.

As DNA, the CDR3 is TGCGCCAGCAGGGAGGCCCGGGACACTGAAGCTTTCTTT. The encoded protein is CASREARDTEAFF. The chain has TRBV5-1 and TRBJ1-1; D gene uncertain. The CDR3 is made up of 13 amino acids. Trimming cost V 5 bases and J 3 bases, with 11 bases left between them. Germline values: CDR1 SGHRS, CDR2 YFSETQ.